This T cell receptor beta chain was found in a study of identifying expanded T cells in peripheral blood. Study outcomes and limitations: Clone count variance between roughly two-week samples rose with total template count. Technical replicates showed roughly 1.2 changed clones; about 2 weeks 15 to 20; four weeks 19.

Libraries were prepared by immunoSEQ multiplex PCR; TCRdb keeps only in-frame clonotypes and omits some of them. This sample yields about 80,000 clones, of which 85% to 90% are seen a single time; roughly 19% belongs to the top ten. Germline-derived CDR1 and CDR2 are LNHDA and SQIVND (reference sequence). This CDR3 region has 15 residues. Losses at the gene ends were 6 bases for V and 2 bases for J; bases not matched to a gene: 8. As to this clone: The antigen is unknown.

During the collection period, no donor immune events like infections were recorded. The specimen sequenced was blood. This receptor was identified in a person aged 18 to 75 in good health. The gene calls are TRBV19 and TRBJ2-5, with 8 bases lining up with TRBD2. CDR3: CASSSLSGGQETQYF. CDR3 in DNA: TGTGCCAGTAGCTCCTTAAGCGGGGGACAAGAGACCCAGTACTTC.